These T cell receptor beta chains were read from a single sample in a study of T cell responses to AZD1222 COVID-19 vaccine. Clones were sequenced by immunoSEQ multiplex PCR, and TCRdb holds only the in-frame ones, with some missing. Among about 260,000 clones listed, approximately 95% were seen once. The sequences come from peripheral blood, collected on day 0 of AZD1222 vaccination. Source of these receptors: an adult in good health. CDR3s include the opening cysteine and the closing phenylalanine or tryptophan. D genes are given only for firm matches.

J,V,D,DNA,CDR3
TRBJ1-4,TRBV5-1,TRBD1,TGCGCCAGCAGCTTAGAGGGGGCGGCAACTAATGAAAAACTGTTTTTT,CASSLEGAATNEKLFF
TRBJ2-2,TRBV3-1/TRBV3-2,NA,TGTGCCAGCAGCCAATATAGGGGCGGGGAGCTGTTTTTT,CASSQYRGGELFF
TRBJ2-3,TRBV18,NA,TGTGCCAGCTCACCACCGGGCAGGTTCTCTAGCACAGATACGCAGTATTTT,CASSPPGRFSSTDTQYF
TRBJ2-1,TRBV24-1,NA,TGTGCCACCAGTGATCCTCGGGACCCTTCCTACAATGAGCAGTTCTTC,CATSDPRDPSYNEQFF
TRBJ2-7,TRBV6-2/TRBV6-3,NA,TGTGCCAGCAGTTACCCGGGGTTGGGGCAGTACTTC,CASSYPGLGQYF
TRBJ2-7,TRBV11-2,TRBD2,TGTGCCAGCAGCCCGGGGGGGTCCCAGGAGCAGTACTTC,CASSPGGSQEQYF
TRBJ1-6,TRBV25-1,NA,TGTGCCAGCAGTAAGGGACTGCCTGGAAATTCACCCCTCCACTTT,CASSKGLPGNSPLHF
TRBJ2-1,TRBV19,TRBD1,TGTGCCAGTAGTACCCGGACAGGGGCCCCTTCCTACAATGAGCAGTTCTTC,CASSTRTGAPSYNEQFF
TRBJ1-4,TRBV18,NA,TGTGCCAGCTCCAACCCATTCAGGGGAATTATCGGCCGTGAAAAACTGTTTTTT,CASSNPFRGIIGREKLFF
TRBJ2-5,TRBV7-9,NA,TGTGCCAGCAGCCCGCGGGCTCCCGCGTCGACCCAGTACTTC,CASSPRAPASTQYF
TRBJ2-2,TRBV2,NA,TGTGCCAGCAGTGAAGCCTACAGGTACACCGGGGAGCTGTTTTTT,CASSEAYRYTGELFF